The 25 T cell receptor beta chains below were found in one sample sequenced in a study of cytomegalovirus exposure and HLA in healthy donors. PCR primers comprised 60 Vbeta and 13 Jbeta primers. Using immunoSEQ multiplex PCR, the repertoire was profiled, and TCRdb retains in-frame clones only, with some absent. The sample gives 150,000 to 200,000 clones, under 80% of which show up once; around 3.2% is in the top ten. Sequenced material: PBMCs. The receptors stem from a man between 35 and 55 years old in good health and CMV-seronegative.

Concerning this clone itself: Other DNA sequences within the sample encode an identical CDR3. V gene TRBV7-6 combines with J gene TRBJ2-7, with 8 positions matching TRBD2. The CDR3 has 13 amino acids. V dropped 2 bases and J dropped 4; count of bases not matched to a gene: 1. Germline V lookup: CDR1 SGHVS, CDR2 FNYEAQ. The CDR3 bases are TGTGCCAGCAGCTTACCGGGGGGGTACGAGCAGTACTTC. Amino acid sequence: CASSLPGGYEQYF.

The chain uses TRBV7-9 and TRBJ2-2, with 7 bases matching TRBD1. The CDR3 has 16 residues. Germline V gene lookup returns CDR1 SEHNR and CDR2 FQNEAQ (reference sequence). The ends lost 8 bases at V and 7 bases at J; junction bases unmatched: 16. The CDR3 DNA is TGTGCCAGCGTACCCGGTCGACAGGGAAAAATCGGGGAGCTGTTTTTT. Amino acids: CASVPGRQGKIGELFF.

The chain recombines TRBV5-1 with TRBJ2-3, with 9 bases fitting TRBD1. Per germline, CDR1 SGHRS and CDR2 YFSETQ. The CDR3 consists of 16 residues. V gave up 4 bases and J gave up 4 bases; unmatched junction bases: 10. In DNA, the CDR3 is TGCGCCAGCAGCCGACCGGGACAGGGTGGCTCAGATACGCAGTATTTT. It yields the protein CASSRPGQGGSDTQYF.

The CDR3 sequence is CASSSIAGTDTQYF. CDR3 sequence (DNA): TGTGCCAGCAGTTCGATAGCGGGCACAGATACGCAGTATTTT. V and J are TRBV27 and TRBJ2-3; tentatively, D is TRBD2 (6 bases). Germline V gives CDR1 MNHEY, CDR2 SMNVEV (reference sequence). The CDR3 is made up of 14 amino acids. Deletions cut 4 bases from V and 1 base from J, with 9 bases between.

This clone was counted a few times. Additional DNA sequences in this sample encode the identical CDR3. The chain recombines TRBV19 with TRBJ2-5; 8 bases fit TRBD1. Germline V gene data show CDR1 as LNHDA and CDR2 as SQIVND (reference sequence). The V segment lost 6 bases and the J segment 2 bases; nucleotides outside the gene matches: 2. This CDR3 region has 13 residues. This CDR3 reads CASSRDRQETQYF. In nucleotides, the CDR3 is TGTGCCAGTAGCCGGGACAGGCAAGAGACCCAGTACTTC. The complete variable domain, with remaining parts taken from reference TRBV19 and TRBJ2-5, reads DGGITQSPKYLFRKEGQNVTLSCEQNLNHDAMYWYRQDPGQGLRLIYYSQIVNDFQKGDIAEGYSVSREKKESFPLTVTSAQKNPTAFYLCASSRDRQETQYFGPGTRLLVL.

V usage is TRBV2 and J usage is TRBJ1-5; the D gene is possibly TRBD1 (6 bases). This CDR3 is built from 14 residues. Trimming left V 7 bases short and J 0 bases short, with 10 bases between. Germline CDR1 SNHLY, CDR2 FYNNEI. CDR3 amino acids: CASTGQYSNQPQHF. The CDR3 region has the DNA TGTGCCAGCACAGGACAGTATAGCAATCAGCCCCAGCATTTT.

This chain's CDR3 is CASSQVDTQYF. CDR3 sequence (DNA): TGTGCCAGCAGCCAGGTAGATACGCAGTATTTT. V and J are TRBV7-9 and TRBJ2-3; D is ambiguous. The V gene lost 5 bases and the J gene lost 5 bases, with 5 bases spanning the gap. This CDR3 comprises 11 residues. Germline V lookup: CDR1 SEHNR, CDR2 FQNEAQ (reference sequence).

The CDR3: CASSTIAGGSYNEQFF. The CDR3 nucleotides read TGCGCCAGCAGCACTATAGCGGGAGGGTCCTACAATGAGCAGTTCTTC. The chain joins TRBV4-1 to TRBJ2-1; 11 nucleotides agree with TRBD2. V lost 5 bases, J lost 1 base, and 4 bases stayed unmatched. The germline gives CDR1 MGHRA, CDR2 YSYEKL. This CDR3 region has 16 residues.

The V gene is TRBV23-1, the J gene TRBJ2-1; 9 nucleotides line up with TRBD1. TRBV23-1 is identified as an open reading frame with a role that is uncertain. V was pared by 5 bases and J by 4 bases, with 3 bases of the junction left unmatched. The CDR3 sequence is 14 residues long. Here the CDR3 DNA reads TGCGCCAGCAGTAAAGGACAGGGGTACAATGAGCAGTTCTTC. Amino acids: CASSKGQGYNEQFF.

This clone appeared a single time. The genes are TRBV30 and TRBJ2-2, with a weak D call TRBD1 (5 bases). CDR1 GTSNPN and CDR2 SVGIG come from the germline V gene (reference sequence). V dropped 0 bases and J dropped 0 bases, with 8 bases sitting between them. The CDR3 has 15 residues. The CDR3, as DNA: TGTGCCTGGAGTGTAGAGACAGCGAACACCGGGGAGCTGTTTTTT. Translating gives CAWSVETANTGELFF.

This chain's CDR3 is CASSQEEGFMNTEAFF. CDR3 nucleotide sequence: TGCGCCAGCAGCCAAGAAGAGGGATTCATGAACACTGAAGCTTTCTTT. The rearrangement joins TRBV4-1 to TRBJ1-1; D remains ambiguous. The CDR3 is made up of 16 amino acids. Germline values: CDR1 MGHRA, CDR2 YSYEKL. The V gene lost 0 bases and the J gene lost 0 bases, with 11 bases spanning the gap.

This clone has more than one count but fewer than ten. The chain has TRBV5-4 and TRBJ2-1; 7 bases are a match to TRBD2. This CDR3 is 15 amino acids long. Looked up from germline, CDR1 is SGHNT and CDR2 is YYREEE (reference sequence). Losses at the gene ends were 4 bases for V and 1 base for J; bases not matched to a gene: 5. The CDR3 reads CASSRDGGSYNEQFF. The CDR3 coding sequence is TGTGCCAGCAGCCGAGACGGGGGGTCCTACAATGAGCAGTTCTTC.

Concerning this clone: At one end, the junction sequence differs from germline, possibly due to a read error. The rearrangement uses TRBV7-2 and TRBJ2-1; D may be TRBD1 or TRBD2 (9 bases each). The germline gives CDR1 SGHTA, CDR2 FQGNSA. The CDR3 loop spans 15 amino acids. The CDR3 is CASSLAGQGYNEQFF. The CDR3 nucleotides read TGTGCCAGCAGCCTAGCGGGACAGGGCTACAATGAGCAGTTCTTC.

Remarks on this clone: The germline gene is not matched at one end of the junction; a read error may be the cause. The CDR3 DNA follows: TGTTCCAGCAGCTTGTTCCGGAAGCGGAGAGACTACAATGAGCAGTTCTTC. Protein: CSSSLFRKRRDYNEQFF. This chain uses TRBV7-9 with TRBJ2-1, with a possible D match to TRBD2 (5 bases). This CDR3 is 17 amino acids long. Germline V lookup: CDR1 SEHNR, CDR2 FQNEAQ (reference sequence).

This clone was detected a few times. This sequence joins TRBV7-6 and TRBJ2-7, with 11 bases identical to TRBD1. V dropped 3 bases and J dropped 7; count of bases not matched to a gene: 5. The CDR3 runs to 14 residues. CDR1 and CDR2 from the germline V gene are SGHVS and FNYEAQ. The CDR3 here is CASSLEDRGREQYF. The CDR3 nucleotides read TGTGCCAGCAGCTTGGAGGACAGGGGGCGGGAGCAGTACTTC.

CDR3 in amino acids: CASSIGSGGRGTDTQYF. The CDR3 DNA sequence: TGTGCCAGTAGTATAGGCTCGGGGGGCCGCGGTACAGATACGCAGTATTTT. The rearrangement links TRBV19 to TRBJ2-3; D is possibly TRBD2 (7 bases). CDR1 LNHDA and CDR2 SQIVND come from the germline V gene (reference sequence). CDR3 length: 17 residues. V lost 1 base and J lost 3, with 17 bases in between.

This chain joins TRBV28 and TRBJ2-5, with D perhaps TRBD1 (5 bases). The V end was cut by 3 bases, the J end by 5 bases, with 16 bases between. The CDR3 length is 15 residues. Germline V gene lookup returns CDR1 MDHEN and CDR2 SYDVKM. CDR3 residues: CASSFQDTAGETQYF. In DNA form, the CDR3 reads TGTGCCAGCAGTTTCCAAGACACCGCAGGGGAGACCCAGTACTTC. Together with reference TRBV28 and TRBJ2-5, the CDR3 gives the full variable domain: DVKVTQSSRYLVKRTGEKVFLECVQDMDHENMFWYRQDPGLGLRLIYFSYDVKMKEKGDIPEGYSVSREKKERFSLILESASTNQTSMYLCASSFQDTAGETQYFGPGTRLLVL.

V gene TRBV14 combines with J gene TRBJ2-7, with D possibly TRBD1 on 5 matching bases. V was shortened by 1 base and J by 3 bases, with 13 bases between the two germline ends. Germline-derived CDR1 and CDR2 are SGHDN and FVKESK. CDR3 length: 15 residues. CDR3 region: CASSQGTLFYYEQYF. In DNA, the CDR3 is TGTGCCAGCAGCCAAGGGACACTTTTCTACTACGAGCAGTACTTC.

Remarks on this clone: Other DNA sequences in the same sample also yield this CDR3. The genes are TRBV27 and TRBJ1-2; 7 bases match TRBD1. Germline lookup yields CDR1 MNHEY and CDR2 SMNVEV (reference sequence). V shed 6 bases, J shed 2 bases, and the junction held 3 bases outside the gene matches. The CDR3 extends over 13 amino acids. The CDR3 loop reads CASSLQGNYGYTF. CDR3 DNA: TGTGCCAGCAGCCTACAGGGGAACTATGGCTACACCTTC.

This rearrangement joins TRBV7-8 to TRBJ1-6; TRBD1 matches at 7 bases. Germline lookup yields CDR1 SGHVS and CDR2 FQNEAQ. After removal of 2 bases from V and 11 bases from J, the junction contained 12 bases not matched to a gene. CDR3 length: 16 amino acids. The DNA for the CDR3 is TGTGCCAGCAGCTTAATACGGGACAGTTTTTTGGCACCCCTCCACTTT. Translation gives CASSLIRDSFLAPLHF.

The chain has TRBV28 and TRBJ2-7; no clear D gene. Germline V CDR1 and CDR2: MDHEN, SYDVKM. Trimming cost V 2 bases and J 6 bases, with 5 bases left between them. CDR3 length equals 11 residues. For the CDR3, the DNA is TGTGCCAGCAGTTTACACTTCGAGCAGTACTTC. Residues: CASSLHFEQYF.

This clone showed up just a few times. This chain joins TRBV7-9 and TRBJ2-4, with TRBD1 as a possible D gene (6 bases). This CDR3 region has 15 residues. The germline V gene has CDR1 SEHNR and CDR2 FQNEAQ (reference sequence). Trimming removed 4 bases from V and 0 bases from J, with 10 bases in between. CDR3 sequence: CASSSEQGAKNIQYF. The DNA for the CDR3 is TGTGCCAGCAGCTCGGAACAGGGAGCCAAAAACATTCAGTACTTC.

The chain links TRBV4-2 to TRBJ2-7, with 11 bases matching TRBD2. The CDR3 totals 14 residues. CDR1 is LGHNA and CDR2 is YNFKEQ in the germline V gene. With 3 bases clipped from V and 3 bases from J, the junction kept 1 base outside the gene matches. CDR3 in DNA: TGTGCCAGCAGCCAGGGACTAGCGGACTACGAGCAGTACTTC. Encoded protein: CASSQGLADYEQYF.

This chain uses TRBV7-9 with TRBJ2-1, with D possibly matching TRBD2 (5 bases). CDR1 SEHNR and CDR2 FQNEAQ come from the germline V gene (reference sequence). V was clipped by 1 base and J by 7 bases, with 17 bases between them. CDR3 length: 16 amino acids. CDR3 loop: CASSLELRAGGNEQFF. CDR3 sequence (DNA): TGTGCCAGCAGCTTAGAATTGCGGGCGGGTGGGAATGAGCAGTTCTTC. Combining the CDR3 with reference TRBV7-9 and TRBJ2-1 gives the whole variable domain DTGVSQNPRHKITKRGQNVTFRCDPISEHNRLYWYRQTLGQGPEFLTYFQNEAQLEKSRLLSDRFSAERPKGSFSTLEIQRTEQGDSAMYLCASSLELRAGGNEQFFGPGTRLTVL.

Only one count was recorded for this clone. This sequence joins TRBV30 and TRBJ1-6; D is unclear. Germline loops: CDR1 GTSNPN, CDR2 SVGIG (reference sequence). The CDR3 length is 13 residues. Trimming removed 4 bases from V and 10 bases from J, with 14 bases in between. The CDR3 DNA reads TGTGCCTGGACAGCCGCTCCGGGGTCACCCCTCCACTTT. The encoded protein is CAWTAAPGSPLHF.